This T cell receptor (beta chain) was profiled in a study of blood T cell repertoires in COVID-19. In the study overall: Acute and convalescent COVID-19 specimens originated in the United States, Italy and Spain. Sample material is recorded as cDNA or gDNA derived from T cells, B-cell-depleted T cells, or PBMCs.

Patients from Seattle were sampled longitudinally, starting during active infection. Authors' processing steps: Estimated nucleated cell counts came from reference gene primer amplification. Sequenced by immunoSEQ multiplex PCR; TCRdb stores in-frame clones only, minus some. V and J calls and clone size follow that table, whereas D and trimming were derived from the DNA. Here the sample spans 240,000 or so clones, around 81% being singletons. CDR1 SGHRS and CDR2 YFSETQ come from the germline V gene. V lost 4 bases and J lost 8; bases outside the gene matches: 9. The CDR3 is 14 residues long. The sample consisted of peripheral blood. The chain couples TRBV5-1 to TRBJ1-2, with 9 bases lining up with TRBD1. This receptor was taken from a woman over 75 with COVID-19, enrolled during active disease. CDR3 sequence: CASSPGQGRIGYTF. CDR3 coding DNA: TGCGCCAGCAGCCCGGGACAGGGACGAATAGGCTACACCTTC.